This T cell receptor beta chain was captured by sequencing in a study of T-cell reconstitution after alpha-beta-depleted transplantation in children (dated by TCRdb to the mid-2010s). About the study as a whole: T-cell immune reconstitution after TCRalphabeta/CD19-depleted allogeneic hematopoietic cell transplantation in children was quantitatively tracked in the study by means of TCR repertoire profiling.

Points on this clonotype: No cognate antigen has been identified for it. Base-call qualities are not available, and no considerably larger clone is one nucleotide away.

The CDR3 covers 14 residues, taking in both the cysteine and the phenylalanine. Here the CDR3 DNA is all that survives: 42 bases in frame from base 1. Via the germline V gene, CDR1 is SNHLY and CDR2 FYNNEI. Trimming takes 7 bases from V and 5 bases from J, and the germline ends sit 14 bases apart. The library relied on PCR. Instrument on record: Illumina HiSeq 2500. To normalize quantification of the TCRbeta repertoire, the TCR libraries were built with molecular barcoding that relied on unique molecular identifiers. TCRdb redid the processing of the public reads, applying fastp at Q25 and MiXCR, and retained in-frame beta chains. Under each unique CDR3 protein, matching rows form one entry showing the most common genes and DNA. This sample has fewer than 400,000 distinct CDR3 sequences in its table, and just over 20% of those were observed once. 3.8% of the sample is in the top ten clones.

The material was PBMCs from the stem cell graft donor, obtained from the stem cell graft. This receptor was obtained from a human donor who donated a stem cell graft to a child with acute myeloid leukemia. The chain uses TRBV2 and TRBJ2-2; the D gene remains uncertain. CDR3 sequence: CASIQTPQTGELFF. In nucleotide form, the sequence is TGTGCCAGCATACAAACCCCACAAACCGGGGAGCTGTTTTTT.